This T cell receptor beta chain comes out of a study of T cell clonotyping in hematopoietic cell transplantation. Study observations and caveats: After transplant, recipient diversity fell while pathologically expanded clonotypes grew through day 180.

Remarks on this clone: Its specificity is unknown.

Specified time point: recipient sample about 28 days before transplant, after cytoreduction. TCRdb keeps only in-frame clones here, not all; method: immunoSEQ multiplex PCR. The sample contains roughly 30,000 clones, about three quarters of which appear only once. Germline assignment: CDR1 SGHRS and CDR2 YFSETQ. Trimming cost V 3 bases and J 1 base; bases outside gene matches: 15. The CDR3 has 19 residues. The chain employs TRBV5-1 and TRBJ2-2; 7 bases are shared with TRBD1. The TCR was taken from a young woman with chronic myeloid leukemia. Some clones in this sample may be carry-over from other donors' samples. The sample here was peripheral blood mononuclear cells, taken before stem cell transplant. This CDR3 reads CASSSNPGQIALNTGELFF. For the CDR3, the DNA is TGCGCCAGCAGCTCGAACCCGGGACAGATCGCCCTGAACACCGGGGAGCTGTTTTTT.